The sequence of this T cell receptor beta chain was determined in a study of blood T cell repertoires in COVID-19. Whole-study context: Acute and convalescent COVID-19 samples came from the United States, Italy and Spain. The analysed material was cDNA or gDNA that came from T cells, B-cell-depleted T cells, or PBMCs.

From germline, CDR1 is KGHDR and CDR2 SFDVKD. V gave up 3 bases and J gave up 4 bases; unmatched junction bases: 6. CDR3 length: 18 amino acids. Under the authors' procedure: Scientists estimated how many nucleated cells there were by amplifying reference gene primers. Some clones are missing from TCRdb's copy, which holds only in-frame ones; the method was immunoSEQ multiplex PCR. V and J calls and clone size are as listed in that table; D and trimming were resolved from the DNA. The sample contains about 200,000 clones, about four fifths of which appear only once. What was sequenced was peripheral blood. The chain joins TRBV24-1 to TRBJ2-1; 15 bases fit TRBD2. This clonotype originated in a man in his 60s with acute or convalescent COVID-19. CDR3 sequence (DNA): TGTGCCACCAGTGATGGTGGGACTAGCGGGAGGCCGTACAATGAGCAGTTCTTC. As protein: CATSDGGTSGRPYNEQFF.